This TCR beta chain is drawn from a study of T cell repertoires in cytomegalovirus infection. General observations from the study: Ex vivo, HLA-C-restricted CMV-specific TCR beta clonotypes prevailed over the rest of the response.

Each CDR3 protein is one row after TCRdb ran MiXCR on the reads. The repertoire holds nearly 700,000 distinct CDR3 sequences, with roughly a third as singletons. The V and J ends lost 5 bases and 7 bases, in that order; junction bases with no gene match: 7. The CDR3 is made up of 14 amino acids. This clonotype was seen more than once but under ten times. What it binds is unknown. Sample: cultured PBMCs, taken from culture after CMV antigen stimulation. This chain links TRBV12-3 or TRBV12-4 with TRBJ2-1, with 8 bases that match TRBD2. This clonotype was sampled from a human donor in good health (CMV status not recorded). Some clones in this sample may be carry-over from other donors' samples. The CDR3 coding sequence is TGTGCCAGCAGTACCGGGACTAGGGGGAATGAGCAGTTCTTC. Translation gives CASSTGTRGNEQFF.